The T cell receptor (beta chain) described here comes from a study of blood T cell repertoires in COVID-19. Study details: Donors in the United States, Italy and Spain gave samples during acute or convalescent COVID-19. Sources were T cells, B-cell-depleted T cells, or PBMCs; the material itself was cDNA or gDNA.

Original analysis: Amplified reference gene primers provided the basis for estimating nucleated cell counts. Sequencing used immunoSEQ multiplex PCR; TCRdb keeps in-frame clones, though not all of them. V and J calls and clone size are given by that table; D and trimming were obtained from the DNA. The sample contains tens of thousands of clones, around 90% of which appear only once. The source material was peripheral blood. This TCR derives from a woman older than 75 with active or convalescent COVID-19.

CDR3 protein: CASALEGGNIQYF. DNA for the CDR3: TGCGCCAGCGCCCTGGAAGGGGGAAACATTCAGTACTTC. The chain is built from TRBV5-1 and TRBJ2-4, with D tentatively TRBD1 (6 bases). This CDR3 has 13 amino acids. Trimming left V 7 bases short and J 6 bases short, with 14 bases between. Germline lookup yields CDR1 SGHRS and CDR2 YFSETQ.